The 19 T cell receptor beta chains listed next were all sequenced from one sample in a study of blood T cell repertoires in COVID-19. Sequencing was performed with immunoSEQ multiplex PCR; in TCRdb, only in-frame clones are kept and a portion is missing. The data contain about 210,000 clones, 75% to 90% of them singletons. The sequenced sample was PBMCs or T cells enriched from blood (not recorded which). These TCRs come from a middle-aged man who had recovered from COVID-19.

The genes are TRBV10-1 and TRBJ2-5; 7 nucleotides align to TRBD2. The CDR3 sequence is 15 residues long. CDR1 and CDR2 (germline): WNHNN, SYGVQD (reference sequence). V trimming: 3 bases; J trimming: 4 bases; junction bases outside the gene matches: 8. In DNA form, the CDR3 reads TGCGCCAGCAGTGACGGGGGGACCCTAGGAGAGACCCAGTACTTC. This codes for CASSDGGTLGETQYF.

The CDR3 loop reads CASSRGPFYYEQYF. The CDR3 DNA follows: TGTGCCAGCTCACGAGGCCCCTTTTACTACGAGCAGTACTTC. This chain links TRBV18 with TRBJ2-7; D call uncertain. V dropped 4 bases and J dropped 3 bases, with 13 bases sitting between them. CDR3 size: 14 residues. Germline V gene data show CDR1 as KGHSH and CDR2 as LQKENI.

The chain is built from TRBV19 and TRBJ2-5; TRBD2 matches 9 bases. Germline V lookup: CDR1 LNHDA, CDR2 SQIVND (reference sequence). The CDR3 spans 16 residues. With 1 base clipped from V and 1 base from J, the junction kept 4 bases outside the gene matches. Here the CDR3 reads CASSIGSGRRQETQYF. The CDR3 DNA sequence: TGTGCCAGTAGTATAGGTAGCGGGAGACGCCAAGAGACCCAGTACTTC.

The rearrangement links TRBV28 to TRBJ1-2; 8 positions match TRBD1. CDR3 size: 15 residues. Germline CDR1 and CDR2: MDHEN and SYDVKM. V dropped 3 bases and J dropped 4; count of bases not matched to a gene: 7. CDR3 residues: CASSFPGTGPYGYTF. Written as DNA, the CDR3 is TGTGCCAGCAGTTTCCCCGGGACAGGCCCCTATGGCTACACCTTC.

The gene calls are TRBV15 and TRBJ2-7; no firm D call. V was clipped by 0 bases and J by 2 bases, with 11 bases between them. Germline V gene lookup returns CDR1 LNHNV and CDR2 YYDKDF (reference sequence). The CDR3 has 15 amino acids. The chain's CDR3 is CATSRDKNVAYEQYF. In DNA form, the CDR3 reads TGTGCCACCAGCAGAGATAAGAACGTAGCCTACGAGCAGTACTTC.

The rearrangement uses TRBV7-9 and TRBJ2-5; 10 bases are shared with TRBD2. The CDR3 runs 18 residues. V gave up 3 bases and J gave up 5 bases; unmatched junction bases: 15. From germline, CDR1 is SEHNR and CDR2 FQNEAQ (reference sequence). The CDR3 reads CASSLVLTSGFQRETQYF. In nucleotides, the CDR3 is TGTGCCAGCAGCTTGGTACTGACTAGCGGGTTTCAACGGGAGACCCAGTACTTC.

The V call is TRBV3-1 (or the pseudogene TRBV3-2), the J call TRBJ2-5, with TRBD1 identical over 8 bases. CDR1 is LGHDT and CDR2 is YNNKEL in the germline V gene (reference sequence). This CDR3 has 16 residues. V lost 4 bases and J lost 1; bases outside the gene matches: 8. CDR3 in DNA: TGTGCCAGCAGCCGAGTTTCCGGGACAGGCCAAGAGACCCAGTACTTC. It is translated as CASSRVSGTGQETQYF.

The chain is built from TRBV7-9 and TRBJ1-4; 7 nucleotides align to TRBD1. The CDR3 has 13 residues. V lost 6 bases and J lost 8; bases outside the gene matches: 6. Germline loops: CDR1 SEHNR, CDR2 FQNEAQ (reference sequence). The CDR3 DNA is TGTGCCAGCAGAGACCAGGGACAGGAAAAACTGTTTTTT. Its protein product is CASRDQGQEKLFF.

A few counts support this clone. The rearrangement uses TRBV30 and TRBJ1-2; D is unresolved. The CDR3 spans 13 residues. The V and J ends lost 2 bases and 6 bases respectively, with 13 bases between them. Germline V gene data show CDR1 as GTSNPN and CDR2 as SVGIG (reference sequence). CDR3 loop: CAWSRNFGDGYTF. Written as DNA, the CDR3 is TGTGCCTGGAGTCGGAATTTTGGAGATGGCTACACCTTC.

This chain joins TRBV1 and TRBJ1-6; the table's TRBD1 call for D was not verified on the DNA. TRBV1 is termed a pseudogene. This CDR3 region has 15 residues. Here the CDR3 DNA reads TGCACCAGCAGTCCCAGGACAGGGTCGGATTCACCCCTCCACTTT. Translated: CTSSPRTGSDSPLHF.

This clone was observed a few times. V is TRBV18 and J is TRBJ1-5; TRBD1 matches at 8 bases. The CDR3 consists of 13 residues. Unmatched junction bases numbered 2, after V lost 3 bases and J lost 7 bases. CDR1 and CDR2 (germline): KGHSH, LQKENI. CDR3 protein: CASSPTGAQPQHF. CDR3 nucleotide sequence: TGTGCCAGCTCACCGACAGGGGCACAGCCCCAGCATTTT. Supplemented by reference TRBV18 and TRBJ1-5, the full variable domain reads NAGVMQNPRHLVRRRGQEARLRCSPMKGHSHVYWYRQLPEEGLKFMVYLQKENIIDESGMPKERFSAEFPKEGPSILRIQQVVRGDSAAYFCASSPTGAQPQHFGDGTRLSIL.

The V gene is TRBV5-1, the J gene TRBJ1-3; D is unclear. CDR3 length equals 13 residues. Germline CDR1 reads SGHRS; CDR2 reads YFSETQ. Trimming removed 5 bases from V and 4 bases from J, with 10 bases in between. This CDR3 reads CASSTGSGNTIYF. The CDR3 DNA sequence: TGCGCCAGCAGTACGGGGTCCGGAAACACCATATATTTT.

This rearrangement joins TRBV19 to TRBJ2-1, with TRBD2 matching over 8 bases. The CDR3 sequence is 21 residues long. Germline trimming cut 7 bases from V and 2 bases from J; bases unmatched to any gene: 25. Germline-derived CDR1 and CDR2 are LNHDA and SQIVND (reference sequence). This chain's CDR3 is CASTDTPVSGESYLTYNEQFF. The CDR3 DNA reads TGTGCCAGTACCGACACCCCAGTTAGCGGGGAGAGCTACCTAACCTACAATGAGCAGTTCTTC.

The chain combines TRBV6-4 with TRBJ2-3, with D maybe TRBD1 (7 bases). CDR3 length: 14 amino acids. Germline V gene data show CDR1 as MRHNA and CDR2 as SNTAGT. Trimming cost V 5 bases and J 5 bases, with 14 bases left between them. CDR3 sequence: CASSTGARGDTQYF. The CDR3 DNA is TGTGCCAGCAGTACAGGGGCGCGGGGAGATACGCAGTATTTT.

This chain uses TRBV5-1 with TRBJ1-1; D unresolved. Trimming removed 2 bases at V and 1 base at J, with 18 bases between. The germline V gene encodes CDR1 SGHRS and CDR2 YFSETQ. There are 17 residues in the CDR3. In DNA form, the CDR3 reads TGCGCCAGCAGCTTCGATCCTCGGTCCACTCGGAACACTGAAGCTTTCTTT. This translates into CASSFDPRSTRNTEAFF.

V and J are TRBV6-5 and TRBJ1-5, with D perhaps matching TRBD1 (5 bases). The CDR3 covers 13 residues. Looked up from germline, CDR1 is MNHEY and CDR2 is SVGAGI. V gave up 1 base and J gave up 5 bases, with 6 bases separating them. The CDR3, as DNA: TGTGCCAGCAGTTACTTCAGGGATCAGCCCCAGCATTTT. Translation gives CASSYFRDQPQHF.

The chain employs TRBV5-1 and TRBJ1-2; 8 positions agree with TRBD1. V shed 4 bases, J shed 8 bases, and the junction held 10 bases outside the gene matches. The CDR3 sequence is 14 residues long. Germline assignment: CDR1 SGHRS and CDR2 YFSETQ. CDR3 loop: CASSRTGTVEGYTF. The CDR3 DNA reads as TGCGCCAGCAGCAGGACAGGGACGGTGGAGGGCTACACCTTC. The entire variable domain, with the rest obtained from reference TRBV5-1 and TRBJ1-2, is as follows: KAGVTQTPRYLIKTRGQQVTLSCSPISGHRSVSWYQQTPGQGLQFLFEYFSETQRNKGNFPGRFSGRQFSNSRSEMNVSTLELGDSALYLCASSRTGTVEGYTFGSGTRLTVV.

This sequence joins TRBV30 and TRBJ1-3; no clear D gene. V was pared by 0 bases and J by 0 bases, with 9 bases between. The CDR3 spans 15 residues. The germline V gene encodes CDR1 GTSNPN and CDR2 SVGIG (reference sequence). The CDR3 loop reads CAWSVHTSSGNTIYF. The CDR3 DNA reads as TGTGCCTGGAGTGTACATACTAGCTCTGGAAACACCATATATTTT.

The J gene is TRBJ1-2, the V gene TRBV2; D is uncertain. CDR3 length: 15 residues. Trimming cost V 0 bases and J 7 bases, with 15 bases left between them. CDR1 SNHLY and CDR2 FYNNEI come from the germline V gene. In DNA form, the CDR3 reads TGTGCCAGCAGTGAAGCGGTTTCAGGAACTGTTGGCTACACCTTC. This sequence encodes CASSEAVSGTVGYTF. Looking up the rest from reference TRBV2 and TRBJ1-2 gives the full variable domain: EPEVTQTPSHQVTQMGQEVILRCVPISNHLYFYWYRQILGQKVEFLVSFYNNEISEKSEIFDDQFSVERPDGSNFTLKIRSTKLEDSAMYFCASSEAVSGTVGYTFGSGTRLTVV.